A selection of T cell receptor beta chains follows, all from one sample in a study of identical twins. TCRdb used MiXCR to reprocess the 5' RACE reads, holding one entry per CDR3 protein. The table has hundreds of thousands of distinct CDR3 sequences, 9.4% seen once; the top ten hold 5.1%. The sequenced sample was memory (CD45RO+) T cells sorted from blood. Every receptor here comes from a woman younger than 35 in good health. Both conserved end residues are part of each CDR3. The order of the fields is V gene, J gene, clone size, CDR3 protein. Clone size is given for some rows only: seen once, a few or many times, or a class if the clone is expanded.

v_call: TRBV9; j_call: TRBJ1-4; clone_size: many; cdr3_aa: CASSVSGGEKLFF
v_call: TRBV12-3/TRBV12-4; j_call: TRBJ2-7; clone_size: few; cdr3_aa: CASSRGQDRGEQYF
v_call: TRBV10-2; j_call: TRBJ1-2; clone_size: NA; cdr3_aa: CASSEVWDHGYTF
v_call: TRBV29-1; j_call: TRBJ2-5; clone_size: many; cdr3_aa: CSVGQRQETQYF
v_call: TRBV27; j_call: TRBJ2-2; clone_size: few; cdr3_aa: CASSFLGLTGELFF
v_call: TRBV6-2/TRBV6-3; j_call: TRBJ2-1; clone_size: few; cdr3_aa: CASSYLSENEQFF
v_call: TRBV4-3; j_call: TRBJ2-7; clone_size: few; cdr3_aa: CASSPSYQRDSYYEQYF
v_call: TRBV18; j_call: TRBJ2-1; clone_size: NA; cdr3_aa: CASSPTASWDNEQFF
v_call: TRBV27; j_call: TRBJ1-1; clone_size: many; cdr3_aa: CASSLQGVNTEAFF
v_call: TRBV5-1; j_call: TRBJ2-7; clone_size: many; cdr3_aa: CASSLEEAFSYEQYF
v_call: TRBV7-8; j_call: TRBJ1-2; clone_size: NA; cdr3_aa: CASSHTPFYGYTF
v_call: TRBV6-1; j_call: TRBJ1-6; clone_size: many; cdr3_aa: CASSARGGDNSPLHF
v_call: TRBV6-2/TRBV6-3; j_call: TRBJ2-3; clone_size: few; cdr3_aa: CASSPGQGLDTQYF
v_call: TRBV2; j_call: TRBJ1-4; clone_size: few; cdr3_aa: CASSTGTATEKLFF
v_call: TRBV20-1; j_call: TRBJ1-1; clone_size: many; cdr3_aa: CSAKMTGANAAFF
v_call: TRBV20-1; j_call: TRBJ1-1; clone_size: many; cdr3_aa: CSASRMGGLNTEAFF
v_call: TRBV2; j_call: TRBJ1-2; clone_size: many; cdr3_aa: CASLPDSPYGYTF
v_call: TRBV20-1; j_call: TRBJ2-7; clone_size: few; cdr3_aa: CSATTPGGNEQYF
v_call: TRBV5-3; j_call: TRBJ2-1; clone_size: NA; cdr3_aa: CAMGPGHAYNEQFF
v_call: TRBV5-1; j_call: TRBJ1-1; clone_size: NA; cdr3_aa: CASSSTGIEAFF
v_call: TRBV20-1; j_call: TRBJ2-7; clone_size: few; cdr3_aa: CSARDLRGATYEQYF
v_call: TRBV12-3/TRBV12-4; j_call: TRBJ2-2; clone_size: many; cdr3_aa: CASSPTGLYTGELFF
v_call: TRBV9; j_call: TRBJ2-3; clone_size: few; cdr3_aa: CASGRGPALADTQYF
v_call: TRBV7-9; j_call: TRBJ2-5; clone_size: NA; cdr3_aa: CASSLGPLAGETQYF
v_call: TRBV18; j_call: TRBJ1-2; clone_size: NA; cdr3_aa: CASSDGENYGYTF
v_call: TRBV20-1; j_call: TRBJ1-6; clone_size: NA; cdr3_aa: CSAPPGGTGSPLHF
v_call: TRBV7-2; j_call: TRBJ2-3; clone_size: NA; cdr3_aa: CASSWPRGGLTDTQYF
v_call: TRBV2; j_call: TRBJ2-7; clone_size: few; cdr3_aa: CASSGPSGHEQYF
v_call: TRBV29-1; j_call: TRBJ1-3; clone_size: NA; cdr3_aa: CSATYGGNTIYF
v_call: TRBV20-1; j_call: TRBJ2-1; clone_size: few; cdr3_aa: CSAQGTDDWGEQFF
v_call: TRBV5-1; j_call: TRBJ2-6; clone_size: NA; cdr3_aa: CASSSDPQGPSSGANVLTF
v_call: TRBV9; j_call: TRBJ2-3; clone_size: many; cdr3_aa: CASSVGAFDFTDTQYF
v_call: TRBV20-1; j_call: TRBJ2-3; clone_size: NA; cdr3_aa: CSASSSGRAGKKTDTQYF
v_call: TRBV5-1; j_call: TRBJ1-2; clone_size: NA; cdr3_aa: CASSLDSKGVYTF
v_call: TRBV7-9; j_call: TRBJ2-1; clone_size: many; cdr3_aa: CASSLAEGLNEQFF
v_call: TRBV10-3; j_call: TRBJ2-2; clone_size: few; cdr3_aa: CAISESLNTGELFF
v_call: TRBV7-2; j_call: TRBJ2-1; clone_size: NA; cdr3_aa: CASSLKGTPGVEQFF
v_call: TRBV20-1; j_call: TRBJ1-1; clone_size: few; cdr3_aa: CSASQGFTEAFF
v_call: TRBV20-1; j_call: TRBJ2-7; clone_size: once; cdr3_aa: CSAREGTGLEYF
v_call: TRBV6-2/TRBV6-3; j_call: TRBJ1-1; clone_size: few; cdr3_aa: CASSFTGTQALMNTEAFF
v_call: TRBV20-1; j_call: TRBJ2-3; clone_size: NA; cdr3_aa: CSAPKTSGTSTDTQYF
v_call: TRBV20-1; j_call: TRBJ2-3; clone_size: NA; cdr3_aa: CSGETSGTDTQYF
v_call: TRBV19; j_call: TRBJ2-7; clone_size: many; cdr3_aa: CASSIAGYEQYF
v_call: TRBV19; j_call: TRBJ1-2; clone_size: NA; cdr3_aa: CASSIVRNYGYTF
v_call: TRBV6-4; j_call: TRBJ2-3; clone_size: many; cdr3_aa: CASSDTQGANTQYF
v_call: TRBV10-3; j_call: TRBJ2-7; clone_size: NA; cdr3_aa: CAISVHGRQAYEQYF
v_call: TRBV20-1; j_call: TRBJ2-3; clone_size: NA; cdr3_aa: CSALEGGAGGDTQYF
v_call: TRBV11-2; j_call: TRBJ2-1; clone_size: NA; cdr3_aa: CATRGGGDNEQFF
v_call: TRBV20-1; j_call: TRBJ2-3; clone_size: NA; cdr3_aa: CSASKLAGVSDTQYF
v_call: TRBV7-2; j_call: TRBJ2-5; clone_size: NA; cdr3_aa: CASSYEGLAGQETQYF
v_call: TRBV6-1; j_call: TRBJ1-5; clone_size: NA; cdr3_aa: CASSPVGGGTEPQHF
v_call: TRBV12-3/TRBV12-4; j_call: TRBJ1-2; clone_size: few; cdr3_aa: CASSSRGVGGNYGYTF
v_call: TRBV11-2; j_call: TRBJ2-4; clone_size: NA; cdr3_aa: CASGAWERGGIQYF
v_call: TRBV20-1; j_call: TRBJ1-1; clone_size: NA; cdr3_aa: CSARDFHPEAFF
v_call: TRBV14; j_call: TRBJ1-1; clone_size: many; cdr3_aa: CASSPWGRSEAFF
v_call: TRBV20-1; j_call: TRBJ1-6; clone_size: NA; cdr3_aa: CSAIEGDRNNSPLHF
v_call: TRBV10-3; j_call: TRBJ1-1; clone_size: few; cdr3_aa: CAIREWGADTEAFF
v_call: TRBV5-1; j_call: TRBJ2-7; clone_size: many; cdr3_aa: CASRWSFSYEQYF
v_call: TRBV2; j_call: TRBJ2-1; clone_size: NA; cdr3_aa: CASSGQGGRNEQFF
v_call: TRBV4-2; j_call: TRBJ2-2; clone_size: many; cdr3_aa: CASSPRSTGVTNTGELFF